The 8 T cell receptor beta chains reported below all come from one sample, sequenced in a study of molecular identifiers for immune sequencing clone quantification (dated by TCRdb to the late 2010s). The receptor library was made with PCR. The sample was run on a NextSeq 500. TCRdb handled the public reads itself, with Q25 trimming in fastp and clone calling in MiXCR, and kept productive beta chains. All rows with the same CDR3 protein become a single entry with the most common DNA and genes. Here the sample has 490,000 or so distinct CDR3 sequences; under 30% occur a single time. The biggest ten clones account for about 0.75% of the sample. The sequenced sample consisted of naive CD8+ T cells from blood, with Jurkat cell RNA spiked in. Reading the label with the study, this specimen's cell subset or site is: FACS-sorted CD8+CD4-CCR7+CD45RA+ naive T cells. Every receptor here comes from a human donor in good health. Some libraries in this study had Jurkat cell RNA spiked in.

The rearrangement uses TRBV19 and TRBJ1-6; no clear D gene. V lost 3 bases, J lost 10 bases, and 10 bases lay in between. Germline assignment: CDR1 LNHDA and CDR2 SQIVND (reference sequence). The CDR3 is 13 residues long. For the CDR3, the DNA is TGTGCCAGTAGTATGTGGGGTGGCTCACCCCTCCACTTT. Its translation is CASSMWGGSPLHF.

On this clonotype: The junction departs from germline at one end; a sequencing error may be responsible. The V and J genes are TRBV6-2 or TRBV6-3 and TRBJ1-5; D not resolved. The CDR3 length is 12 residues. Germline values: CDR1 MNHEY, CDR2 SVGEGT. Here the CDR3 reads CASSYYNRPQHF. CDR3 nucleotides: TGTGCCAGCAGTTACTACAATCGGCCCCAGCATTTT.

V and J are TRBV6-5 and TRBJ2-1, with TRBD1 matching 8 bases. Unmatched junction bases numbered 8, after V lost 6 bases and J lost 4 bases. The CDR3 extends over 15 amino acids. CDR1 is MNHEY, CDR2 SVGAGI, per germline. The CDR3 protein is CASSLDRGDYNEQFF. In nucleotides, the CDR3 is TGTGCCAGCAGCCTAGACAGGGGAGATTACAATGAGCAGTTCTTC.

This clonotype was detected only a few times. The chain combines TRBV6-6 with TRBJ1-5; D is undetermined. Germline values: CDR1 MNHNY, CDR2 SVGAGI (reference sequence). The CDR3 is 13 amino acids. The ends were cut back, 2 bases at V and 7 bases at J, with 9 bases in the middle. The CDR3 loop is CASSYRPDQPQHF. The CDR3, as DNA: TGTGCCAGCAGTTACAGGCCAGACCAGCCCCAGCATTTT.

Of note for this clonotype: A much larger clone differs from this one at a single base, so this may be a read error. V usage is TRBV6-2 or TRBV6-3 and J usage is TRBJ1-1; D uncertain. The V end was cut by 6 bases, the J end by 1 base, with 15 bases between. CDR1 is MNHEY and CDR2 is SVGEGT in the germline V gene. CDR3 length equals 15 residues. The CDR3 sequence is CASRVHSATNTEAFF. The CDR3 DNA follows: TGTGCCAGCAGAGTTCACAGTGCCACGAACACTGAAGCTTTCTTT.

This clonotype has just a few counts. The chain joins TRBV30 to TRBJ2-7, with 9 bases lining up with TRBD1. This CDR3 region has 15 residues. The V gene end was trimmed by 3 bases and the J gene end by 3 bases; junction bases not matched to a gene: 9. Germline V lookup: CDR1 GTSNPN, CDR2 SVGIG (reference sequence). This CDR3 reads CAWRTVGTGIYEQYF. CDR3 sequence (DNA): TGTGCCTGGAGGACGGTAGGGACAGGGATCTACGAGCAGTACTTC.

The sample holds many counts of this clonotype. This chain connects TRBV19 to TRBJ2-7; TRBD2 matches 12 bases. CDR1 and CDR2 (germline): LNHDA, SQIVND (reference sequence). The CDR3 totals 15 residues. V lost 4 bases, J lost 0 bases, and 1 base stayed unmatched. The CDR3 DNA is TGTGCCAGTAGTACGACTAGCGGGAGCTCCTACGAGCAGTACTTC. Translating it yields CASSTTSGSSYEQYF.

This clonotype was observed at least ten times. The rearrangement joins TRBV24-1 to TRBJ1-1; weak D call: TRBD1 (6 bases). The V gene's germline CDR1 is KGHDR and CDR2 SFDVKD. The CDR3 spans 13 residues. V dropped 3 bases and J dropped 9 bases, with 13 bases sitting between them. For the CDR3, the DNA is TGTGCCACCAGTGATCCCACAGGGAGAAAAGCTTTCTTT. It is translated as CATSDPTGRKAFF.